This TCR beta chain stems from a study of T cells after yellow fever vaccination (dated by TCRdb to about 2019). Turning to the overall study: Libraries from fractions with low cell numbers were prepared with the SMART-Seq v4 Ultra Low Input RNA kit. Bulk TCR alpha and beta repertoires were sequenced longitudinally to track T-cell clones before and after primary and booster YFV17D yellow fever vaccination. Two healthy male donors, one aged 18 to 30 and one aged 30 to 40 years, made up the cohort. Blood samples were taken at several timepoints before and after primary and secondary immunization, and bulk PBMC replicates and cell subsets were isolated.

TCR cDNA was synthesized by 5'RACE template switching, through which a universal primer site and unique molecular identifiers were introduced. Priming of cDNA synthesis was performed from both the TCR alpha and TCR beta constant segments. Two PCR steps were used to amplify libraries, with sample barcodes and sequencing adapters being added in the second step. Libraries were sequenced on Illumina HiSeq 2500 (2x100 bp) or NovaSeq (2x150 bp). The published analysis was carried out like this. MIGEC was used to demultiplex reads and collapse the reads into UMI consensus sequences, and MiXCR was used for V(D)J alignment. Using edgeR on replicate PBMC samples, clonotypes were called vaccine-responding if FDR was below 0.01 and the log2 fold change was above 5 up to day 15. Each bulk clonotype was labeled CD4 or CD8 based on which sequenced repertoire, CD4 or CD8, contained the clonotype at higher abundance. The public reads were reanalyzed by TCRdb: fastp trimming at Q25, MiXCR alignment, in-frame beta chains only. Each CDR3 protein gets just one entry, which takes the most common genes and DNA from the rows behind it. The V and J calls and clone size come from TCRdb's table, not from the authors' own analysis. A total of about 230,000 distinct CDR3 sequences appear in this sample, 6.7% of them only once. The top ten clones comprise about 1% of the sample.

General findings and caveats noted by the study authors: FACS-sorted repertoires could contain abundant contaminating clonotypes from the bulk population, so computational filtering was required. A small share of clonotypes occurred in both CD4 and CD8 compartments, likely arising from convergent recombination. Compared with the primary T-cell response, the secondary T-cell response was weaker but faster, peaking on day 5 rather than day 15. Because only a couple of donors were included in the study, the extent to which the findings can be generalized is limited. After the booster, most of the clones that had expanded following primary vaccination were detected again (just under 97% of CD4 and 80% to 90% of CD8), which suggests that memory was broadly maintained.

CDR1 SGDLS and CDR2 YYNGEE are derived from the germline V gene. Germline trimming: 3 bases from V, 4 bases from J; junction bases outside gene matches: 4. The CDR3 starts with the cysteine, ends with the phenylalanine, and has 15 residues. This entry keeps only the CDR3 DNA: 45 bases, framed from base 1. This clonotype came up many times. No antigen is known for it. Base quality data are lacking; no much larger clone is found one base away. The sample's treatment or condition label, decoded: live attenuated yellow fever vaccine strain. PBMCs were isolated from peripheral blood using a standard Ficoll-Paque protocol. Dynabeads CD4 and CD8 positive selection kits were used to isolate the CD4 and CD8 T-cell fractions. RNA was extracted with TriZol from bulk PBMCs, CD4 and CD8 fractions, and dextramer-positive and dextramer-negative fractions.

This clonotype was obtained from a man aged 25-45 years who received the YFV17D yellow fever vaccine. The specimen comprised CD4+ T cells sorted from PBMCs, sampled on the day of the yellow fever booster vaccination. This chain is built from TRBV9 and TRBJ2-1; 10 bases in the middle match TRBD2. In nucleotide form, the sequence is TGTGCCAGCAGCGCTCGACTAGCGGGTTACAATGAGCAGTTCTTC. This sequence encodes CASSARLAGYNEQFF.